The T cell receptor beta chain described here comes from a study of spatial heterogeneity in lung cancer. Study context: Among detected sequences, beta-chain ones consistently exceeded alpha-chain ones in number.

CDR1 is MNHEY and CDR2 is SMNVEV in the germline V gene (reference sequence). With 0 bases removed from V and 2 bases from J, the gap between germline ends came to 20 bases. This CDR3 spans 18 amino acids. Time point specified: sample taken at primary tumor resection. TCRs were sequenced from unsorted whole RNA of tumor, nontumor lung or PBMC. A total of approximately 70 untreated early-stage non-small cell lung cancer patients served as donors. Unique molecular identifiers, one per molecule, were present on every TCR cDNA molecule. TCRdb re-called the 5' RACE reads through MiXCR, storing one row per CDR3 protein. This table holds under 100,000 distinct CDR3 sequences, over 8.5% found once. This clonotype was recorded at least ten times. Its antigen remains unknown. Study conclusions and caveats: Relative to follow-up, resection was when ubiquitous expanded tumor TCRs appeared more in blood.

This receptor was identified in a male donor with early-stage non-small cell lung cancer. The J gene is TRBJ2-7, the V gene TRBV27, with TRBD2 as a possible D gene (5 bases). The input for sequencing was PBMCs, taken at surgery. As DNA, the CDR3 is TGTGCCAGCAGTTTATCGGGGAGAGTCCCCGTTCGTCCCTACGAGCAGTACTTC. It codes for CASSLSGRVPVRPYEQYF.